This TCR beta chain was captured in a study of blood T cell repertoires in COVID-19. Study as a whole: Sites in the United States, Italy and Spain provided acute and convalescent COVID-19 samples. T cells, B-cell-depleted T cells, or PBMCs supplied cDNA or gDNA.

Per the authors' pipeline: Using reference gene primer amplification, nucleated cell counts were estimated. The table came from immunoSEQ multiplex PCR; TCRdb's copy has only in-frame clones and leaves some out. D and trimming come from the DNA, and the V and J calls and clone size come from that table. Altogether some 60,000 clones are present, more than 90% being singletons, with the ten largest covering around 6%. The CDR3 contains 12 residues. V lost 6 bases to trimming and J lost 6 bases, with 9 bases between them. The germline gives CDR1 KGHSH, CDR2 LQKENI. The rearrangement joins TRBV18 to TRBJ1-5, with a weak D call TRBD1 (5 bases). The sequenced sample was peripheral blood. The sequence came from a human donor in a cohort sampled during active COVID-19. The CDR3 loop is CASSRDSQPQHF. CDR3 DNA: TGTGCCAGCTCCCGCGACAGTCAGCCCCAGCATTTT.